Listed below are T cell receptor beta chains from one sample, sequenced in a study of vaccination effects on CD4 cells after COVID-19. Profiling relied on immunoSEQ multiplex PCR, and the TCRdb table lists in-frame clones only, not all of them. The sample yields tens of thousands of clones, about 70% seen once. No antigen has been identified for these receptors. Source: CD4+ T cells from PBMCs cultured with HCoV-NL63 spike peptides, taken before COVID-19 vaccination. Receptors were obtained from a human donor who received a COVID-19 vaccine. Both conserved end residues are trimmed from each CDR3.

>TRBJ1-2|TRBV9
ASSVNLRQGDLYGYT
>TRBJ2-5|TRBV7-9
ASSAGQETQY
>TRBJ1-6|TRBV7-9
ASTLFRGNNSPLH
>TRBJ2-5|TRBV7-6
ASSLFSDRSFQETQY
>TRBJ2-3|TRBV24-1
ATSDYLGGTETDTQY
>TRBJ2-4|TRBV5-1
ASSLSTPAPKNIQY
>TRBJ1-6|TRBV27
ASSGIGLQGTYNSPLH
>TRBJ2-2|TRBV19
ASRDGEYTGELF
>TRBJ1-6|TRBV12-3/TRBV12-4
ASSRGWNSPLH
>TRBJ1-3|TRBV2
ASSADRTGGNTIY
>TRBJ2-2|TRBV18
ASSPLAASNTGELF
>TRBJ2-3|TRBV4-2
ASSPIWGGAGTDTQY
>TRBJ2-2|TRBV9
ASSDHHGTINTGELF
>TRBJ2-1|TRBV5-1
ASSLAYNEQF
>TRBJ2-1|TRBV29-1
SVAQGLL
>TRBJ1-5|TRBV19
ASSMGIRGSNQPQH
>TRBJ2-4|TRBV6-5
ASSSYRGLAKNIQY
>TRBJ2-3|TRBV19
ASSIGNRPDTQY
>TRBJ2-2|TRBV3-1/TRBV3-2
ASRHVGTSANTGELF
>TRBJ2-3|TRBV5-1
ASSGTSVSTDTQY
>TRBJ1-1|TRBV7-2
ASSFRGRDTEAF
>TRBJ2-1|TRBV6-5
ASSRDRGPYNEQF
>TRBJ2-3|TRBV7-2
ASSFDRGTDTQY
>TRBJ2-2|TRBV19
ASSIFPGARGGELF
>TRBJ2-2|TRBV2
ASRAKRGGHGELF
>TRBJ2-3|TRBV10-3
AISESGGGGSLASSTDTQY
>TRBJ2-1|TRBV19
ASSLTSGGPSSYNEQF
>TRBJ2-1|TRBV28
ASSLPVNNEQF
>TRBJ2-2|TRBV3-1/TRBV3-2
ASSQGGEDTGELF
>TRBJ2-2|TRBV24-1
ATSSQRGNTGELF
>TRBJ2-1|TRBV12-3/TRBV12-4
ASSRTEYNEQF
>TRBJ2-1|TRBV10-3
AIAGTEVRYNEQF
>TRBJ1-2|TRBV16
ASSQSGRGLDYGYT
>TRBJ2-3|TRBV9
ASSARTGSDTQY
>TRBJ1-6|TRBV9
ASDRTGSSPLH
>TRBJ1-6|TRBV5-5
ASSLHDLPPSPLH
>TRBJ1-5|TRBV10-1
ASSGPVGQGSGGQPQH
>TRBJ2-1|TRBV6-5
ASKSTSGGAGEQF
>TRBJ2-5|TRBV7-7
ASSLGDVGTSVETQY
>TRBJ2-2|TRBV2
ASSAGVNTGELF
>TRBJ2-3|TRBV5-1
ASSLGTGVGADTQY
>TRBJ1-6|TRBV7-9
ASSLLGGKGSPLH
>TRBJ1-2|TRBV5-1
ASTDEGMRGYT
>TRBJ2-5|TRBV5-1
ASSLSPLQTQY